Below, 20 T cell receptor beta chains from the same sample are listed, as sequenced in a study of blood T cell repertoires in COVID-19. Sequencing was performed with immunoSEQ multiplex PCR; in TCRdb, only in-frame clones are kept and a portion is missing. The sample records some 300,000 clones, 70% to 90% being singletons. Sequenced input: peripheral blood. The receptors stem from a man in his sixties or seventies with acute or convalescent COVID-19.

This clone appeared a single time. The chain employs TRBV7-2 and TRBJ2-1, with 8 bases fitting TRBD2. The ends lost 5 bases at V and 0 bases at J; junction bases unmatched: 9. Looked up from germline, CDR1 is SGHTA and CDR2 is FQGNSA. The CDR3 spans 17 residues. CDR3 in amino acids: CASSPGGGRGSYNEQFF. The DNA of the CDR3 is TGTGCCAGCAGCCCCGGGGGGGGCCGGGGCTCCTACAATGAGCAGTTCTTC.

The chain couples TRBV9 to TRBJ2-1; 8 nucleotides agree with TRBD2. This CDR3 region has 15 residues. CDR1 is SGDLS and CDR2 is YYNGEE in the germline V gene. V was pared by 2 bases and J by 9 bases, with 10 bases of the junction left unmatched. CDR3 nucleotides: TGTGCCAGCAGCGTCGGGACTAGAAGGGCGGGTGAGCAGTTCTTC. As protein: CASSVGTRRAGEQFF.

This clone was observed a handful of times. As DNA, the CDR3 is TGTGCCTGGAGTCGACAGGGGAGGATGGATCAGCCCCAGCATTTT. It encodes CAWSRQGRMDQPQHF. This chain uses TRBV30 with TRBJ1-5; 8 bases are a match to TRBD1. CDR3 length equals 15 residues. CDR1 is GTSNPN and CDR2 is SVGIG in the germline V gene (reference sequence). After removal of 2 bases from V and 5 bases from J, the junction contained 8 bases not matched to a gene.

This chain's CDR3 is CASIPLGQQETQYF. CDR3 in DNA: TGTGCCAGCATTCCTCTCGGACAGCAAGAGACCCAGTACTTC. This sequence joins TRBV2 and TRBJ2-5; possible D gene TRBD1, 6 bases. This CDR3 has 14 amino acids. The V end was cut by 7 bases, the J end by 2 bases, with 14 bases between. Germline V lookup: CDR1 SNHLY, CDR2 FYNNEI.

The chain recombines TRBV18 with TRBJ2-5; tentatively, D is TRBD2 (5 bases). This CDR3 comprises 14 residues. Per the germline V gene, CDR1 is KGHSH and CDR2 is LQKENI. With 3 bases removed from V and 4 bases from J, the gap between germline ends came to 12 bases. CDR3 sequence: CASSPWMRVETQYF. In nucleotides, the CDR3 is TGTGCCAGCTCACCCTGGATGAGGGTAGAGACCCAGTACTTC.

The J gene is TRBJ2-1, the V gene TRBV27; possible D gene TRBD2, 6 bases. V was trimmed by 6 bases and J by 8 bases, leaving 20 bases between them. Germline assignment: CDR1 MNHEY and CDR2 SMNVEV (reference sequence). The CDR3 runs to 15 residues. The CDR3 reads CASSGFGGAGDEQFF. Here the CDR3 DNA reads TGTGCCAGCAGCGGCTTCGGAGGGGCCGGCGATGAGCAGTTCTTC.

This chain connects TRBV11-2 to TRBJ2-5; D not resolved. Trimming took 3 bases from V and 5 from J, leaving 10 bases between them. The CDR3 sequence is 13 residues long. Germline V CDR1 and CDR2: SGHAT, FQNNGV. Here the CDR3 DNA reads TGTGCCAGCAGCTTTTCGTCCTTTGAGACCCAGTACTTC. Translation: CASSFSSFETQYF.

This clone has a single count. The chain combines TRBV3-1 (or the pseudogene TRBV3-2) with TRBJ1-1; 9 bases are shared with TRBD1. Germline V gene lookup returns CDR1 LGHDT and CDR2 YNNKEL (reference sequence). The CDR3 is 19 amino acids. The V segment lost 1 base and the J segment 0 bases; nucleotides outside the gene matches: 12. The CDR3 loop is CASSQAINRGRELNTEAFF. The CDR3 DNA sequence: TGTGCCAGCAGCCAAGCCATAAACAGGGGGCGTGAGTTGAACACTGAAGCTTTCTTT.

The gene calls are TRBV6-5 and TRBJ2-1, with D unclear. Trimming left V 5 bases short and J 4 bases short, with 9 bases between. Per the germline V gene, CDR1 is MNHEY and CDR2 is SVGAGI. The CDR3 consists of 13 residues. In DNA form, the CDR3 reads TGTGCCAGCAGTCCCCAAGCGTACAATGAGCAGTTCTTC. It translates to CASSPQAYNEQFF.

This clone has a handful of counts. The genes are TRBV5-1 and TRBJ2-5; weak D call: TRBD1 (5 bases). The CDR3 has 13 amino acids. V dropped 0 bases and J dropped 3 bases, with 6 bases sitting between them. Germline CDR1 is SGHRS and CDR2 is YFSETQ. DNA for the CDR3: TGCGCCAGCAGCTTGGGGACAAAAGAGACCCAGTACTTC. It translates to CASSLGTKETQYF.

In DNA form, the CDR3 reads TGTGCCAGCAGCTTTGGACTAGCGGGGGCCAAGAGCTCCTACGAGCAGTACTTC. This sequence encodes CASSFGLAGAKSSYEQYF. The rearrangement joins TRBV7-7 to TRBJ2-7, with TRBD2 identical over 13 bases. The germline gives CDR1 SSHAT, CDR2 FNYEAQ (reference sequence). V gave up 3 bases and J gave up 0 bases; unmatched junction bases: 8. There are 18 residues in the CDR3.

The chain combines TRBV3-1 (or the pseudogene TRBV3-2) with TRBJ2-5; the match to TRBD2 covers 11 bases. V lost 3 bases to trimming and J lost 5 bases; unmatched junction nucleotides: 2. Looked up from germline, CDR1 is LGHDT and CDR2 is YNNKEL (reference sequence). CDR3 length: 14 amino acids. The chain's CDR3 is CASSQSSGRETQYF. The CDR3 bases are TGTGCCAGCAGCCAGTCTAGCGGGAGGGAGACCCAGTACTTC.

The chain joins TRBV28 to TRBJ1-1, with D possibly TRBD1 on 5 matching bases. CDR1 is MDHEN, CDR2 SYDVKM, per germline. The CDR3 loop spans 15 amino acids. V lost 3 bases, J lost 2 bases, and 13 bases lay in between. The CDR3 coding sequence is TGTGCCAGCAGTTTTCAGGACACCTACAACACTGAAGCTTTCTTT. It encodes CASSFQDTYNTEAFF.

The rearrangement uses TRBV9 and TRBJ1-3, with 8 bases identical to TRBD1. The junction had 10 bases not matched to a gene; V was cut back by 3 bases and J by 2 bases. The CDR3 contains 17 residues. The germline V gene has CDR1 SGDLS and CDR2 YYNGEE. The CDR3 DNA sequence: TGTGCCAGCAGCGGCAATAGGCAGGACAGGGCTGGAAACACCATATATTTT. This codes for CASSGNRQDRAGNTIYF.

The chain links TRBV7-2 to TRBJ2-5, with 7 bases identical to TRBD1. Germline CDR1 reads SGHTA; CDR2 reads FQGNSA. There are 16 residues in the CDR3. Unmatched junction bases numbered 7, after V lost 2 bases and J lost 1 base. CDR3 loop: CASSLWGQPTQETQYF. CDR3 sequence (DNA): TGTGCCAGCAGCTTATGGGGACAGCCAACCCAAGAGACCCAGTACTTC.

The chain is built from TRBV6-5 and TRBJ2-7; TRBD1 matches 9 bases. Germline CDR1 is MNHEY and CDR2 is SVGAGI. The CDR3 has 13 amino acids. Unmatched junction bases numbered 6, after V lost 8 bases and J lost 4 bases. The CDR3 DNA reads TGTGCCAGCCAGACAGGGGGGTATTACGAGCAGTACTTC. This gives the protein CASQTGGYYEQYF.

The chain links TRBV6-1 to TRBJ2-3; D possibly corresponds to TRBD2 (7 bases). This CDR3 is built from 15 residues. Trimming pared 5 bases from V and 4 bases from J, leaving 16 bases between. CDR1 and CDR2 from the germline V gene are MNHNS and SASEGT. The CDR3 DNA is TGTGCCAGCAGTCAGGGGACGGGGGGTGCAGATACGCAGTATTTT. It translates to CASSQGTGGADTQYF.

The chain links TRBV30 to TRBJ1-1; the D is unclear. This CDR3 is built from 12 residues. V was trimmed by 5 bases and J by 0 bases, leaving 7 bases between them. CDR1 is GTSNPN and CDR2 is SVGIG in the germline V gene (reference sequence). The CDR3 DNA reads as TGTGCCTGGGAGAGCATGAACACTGAAGCTTTCTTT. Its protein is CAWESMNTEAFF.

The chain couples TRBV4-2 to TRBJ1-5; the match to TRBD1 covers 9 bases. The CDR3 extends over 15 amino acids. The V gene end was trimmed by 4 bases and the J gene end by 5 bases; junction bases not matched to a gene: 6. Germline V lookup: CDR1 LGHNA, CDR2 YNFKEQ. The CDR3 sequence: CASSPSGDRDQPQHF. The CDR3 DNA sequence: TGTGCCAGCAGCCCGTCGGGGGACAGGGATCAGCCCCAGCATTTT.

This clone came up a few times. This CDR3 is CASLDGGDRNYGYTF. The CDR3, as DNA: TGTGCCAGCCTCGACGGGGGTGATCGGAACTATGGCTACACCTTC. The rearrangement links TRBV28 to TRBJ1-2, with a weak D call TRBD1 (5 bases). This CDR3 is built from 15 residues. The germline gives CDR1 MDHEN, CDR2 SYDVKM. The ends were cut back, 8 bases at V and 2 bases at J, with 18 bases in the middle.